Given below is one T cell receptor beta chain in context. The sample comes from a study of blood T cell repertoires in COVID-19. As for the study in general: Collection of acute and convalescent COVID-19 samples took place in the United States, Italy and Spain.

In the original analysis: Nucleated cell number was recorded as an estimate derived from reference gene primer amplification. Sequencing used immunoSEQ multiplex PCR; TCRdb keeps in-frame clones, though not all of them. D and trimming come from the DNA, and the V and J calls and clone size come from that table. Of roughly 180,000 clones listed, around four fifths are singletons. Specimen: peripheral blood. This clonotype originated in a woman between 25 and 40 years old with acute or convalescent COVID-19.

The CDR3 DNA follows: TGTGCCAGCAGTTACTTTAAGACAGGGGTCGGCGAGCAGTACTTC. As protein: CASSYFKTGVGEQYF. The J gene is TRBJ2-7, the V gene TRBV6-5; 8 bases match TRBD1. The J segment lost 6 bases and the V segment lost 1 base, leaving 8 bases of the junction unmatched. There are 15 residues in the CDR3. Germline CDR1 MNHEY, CDR2 SVGAGI.